These T cell receptor beta chains were read from a single sample in a study of OX40 agonist ivuxolimab in advanced cancers. Sequencing was performed with immunoSEQ multiplex PCR; in TCRdb, only in-frame clones are kept and a portion is missing. There are approximately 69,000 clones in the sample; approximately 84% occur only once, and 7.9% lies in the top ten. Sample: CD4+ or CD8+ T cells sorted from blood, taken in a trial of the OX40 agonist ivuxolimab. The source of these receptors is an adult with an advanced solid tumor such as melanoma, head and neck, liver or kidney cancer. Each CDR3 is given with its conserved first and last residue. D genes are given only for firm matches. Some rows have no size entry. The others give once, few or many, or a class for an expanded clone.

D gene | clone size | J gene | V gene | CDR3 protein | CDR3 DNA
- | - | TRBJ2-6 | TRBV19 | CAGAPKGSGANVLTF | TGTGCCGGAGCCCCGAAAGGCTCTGGGGCCAACGTCCTGACTTTC
- | - | TRBJ2-5 | TRBV5-3 | CARSTGPPTTQYF | TGTGCCAGAAGCACGGGACCACCAACAACCCAGTACTTC
TRBD1 | - | TRBJ1-5 | TRBV19 | CASSIDRWDRGHSRGQPQHF | TGTGCCAGTAGTATAGATCGCTGGGACAGGGGGCACTCAAGGGGTCAGCCCCAGCATTTT
TRBD1 | - | TRBJ1-1 | TRBV5-6 | CASSQGQGRKAFF | TGTGCCAGCAGCCAGGGACAGGGTAGGAAAGCTTTCTTT
TRBD2 | - | TRBJ2-2 | TRBV15 | CATSPYGTSGMTNTGELFF | TGTGCCACCAGCCCCTATGGAACTAGCGGAATGACGAACACCGGGGAGCTGTTTTTT
- | few | TRBJ1-5 | TRBV19 | CASSIRGGWGNQPQHF | TGTGCCAGTAGTATACGGGGGGGCTGGGGCAATCAGCCCCAGCATTTT
- | - | TRBJ2-7 | TRBV7-9 | CASSSQGYEQYF | TGTGCCAGCAGCTCACAGGGTTACGAGCAGTACTTC
- | - | TRBJ1-6 | TRBV19 | CASSAGTTAPLHF | TGTGCCAGTAGCGCCGGGACGACGGCACCCCTCCACTTT
TRBD1 | - | TRBJ1-1 | TRBV2 | CASRGQLLMNTEAFF | TGTGCCAGCAGGGGACAGTTACTGATGAACACTGAAGCTTTCTTT
TRBD1 | once | TRBJ1-5 | TRBV27 | CASSLQGADQPQHF | TGTGCCAGCAGTTTACAGGGGGCCGATCAGCCCCAGCATTTT
- | few | TRBJ1-6 | TRBV5-6 | CASSLEGGSPLHF | TGTGCCAGCAGCCTGGAGGGAGGATCACCCCTCCACTTT
- | once | TRBJ2-7 | TRBV27 | CASSPTGLSSYEQYF | TGTGCCAGCAGCCCTACAGGGTTAAGCTCCTACGAGCAGTACTTC
- | - | TRBJ2-4 | TRBV6-5 | CASSYSSGENIQYF | TGTGCCAGCAGTTACTCGTCGGGGGAAAACATTCAGTACTTC
- | - | TRBJ2-6 | TRBV11-1 | CASSLDSPSGANVLTF | TGTGCCAGCAGCCTGGACAGTCCCTCTGGGGCCAACGTCCTGACTTTC
TRBD2 | few | TRBJ2-7 | TRBV15 | CATTGGGNEQYF | TGTGCCACCACCGGGGGGGGCAACGAGCAGTACTTC
- | once | TRBJ1-1 | TRBV29-1 | CSVEGTQNLMNTEAFF | TGCAGCGTTGAAGGGACGCAAAACCTTATGAACACTGAAGCTTTCTTT
- | - | TRBJ1-2 | TRBV7-9 | CASSNGIYGYTF | TGTGCCAGCAGCAACGGGATCTATGGCTACACCTTC
TRBD2 | - | TRBJ2-3 | TRBV29-1 | CSVGTMTDTQYF | TGCAGCGTAGGGACTATGACAGATACGCAGTATTTT
- | few | TRBJ2-2 | TRBV5-6 | CASSPYSGELFF | TGTGCCAGCAGCCCTTATTCCGGGGAGCTGTTTTTT
TRBD2 | - | TRBJ2-3 | TRBV4-2 | CASSQERRGGHTQYF | TGTGCCAGCAGCCAAGAGAGACGGGGGGGCCATACGCAGTATTTT
- | - | TRBJ2-1 | TRBV5-5 | CASSLAGQLAEQFF | TGTGCCAGCAGCTTGGCCGGACAATTGGCTGAGCAGTTCTTC
TRBD1 | few | TRBJ2-7 | TRBV7-9 | CASSFWTGLTYEQYF | TGTGCCAGCAGCTTCTGGACAGGCCTGACCTACGAGCAGTACTTC
- | - | TRBJ2-1 | TRBV6-5 | CASSVPGSDEQFF | TGTGCCAGCAGTGTACCGGGGAGCGATGAGCAGTTCTTC
TRBD1 | - | TRBJ2-7 | TRBV6-6 | CASIQGQTLVEQYF | TGTGCCAGCATTCAGGGACAGACGCTTGTCGAGCAGTACTTC
- | - | TRBJ1-5 | TRBV28 | CASSSPRPGNQPQHF | TGTGCCAGCAGTTCCCCCCGACCAGGCAATCAGCCCCAGCATTTT
- | many | TRBJ1-1 | TRBV6-5 | CASSYRAGGTEAFF | TGTGCCAGCAGTTACAGGGCAGGCGGCACTGAAGCTTTCTTT
TRBD2 | - | TRBJ2-3 | TRBV10-3 | CAIRPSGGTDTQYF | TGTGCCATCAGACCTAGCGGGGGAACAGATACGCAGTATTTT
- | - | TRBJ1-5 | TRBV5-4 | CASSYGGGGNQPQHF | TGTGCCAGCAGCTACGGCGGGGGGGGCAATCAGCCCCAGCATTTT
TRBD2 | - | TRBJ2-7 | TRBV5-4 | CASSSGWGLESYEQYF | TGTGCCAGCAGCTCCGGGTGGGGACTAGAATCCTACGAGCAGTACTTC
TRBD1 | - | TRBJ1-2 | TRBV7-3 | CASSSGTGDTYGYTF | TGTGCCAGCAGCTCTGGGACAGGGGATACCTATGGCTACACCTTC
TRBD1 | - | TRBJ2-7 | TRBV14 | CASSQNFLYRDRAYEQYF | TGTGCCAGCAGCCAAAATTTCCTTTACCGGGACAGGGCGTACGAGCAGTACTTC
- | - | TRBJ1-5 | TRBV29-1 | CSAAVWSQPQHF | TGCAGCGCCGCGGTGTGGTCCCAGCCCCAGCATTTT
TRBD1 | - | TRBJ1-3 | TRBV5-1 | CASSLISTGVGNTIYF | TGCGCCAGCAGCTTGATTTCTACAGGGGTTGGAAACACCATATATTTT
- | - | TRBJ1-1 | TRBV4-1 | CASSQERSRVITEAFF | TGCGCCAGCAGCCAAGAACGTAGTAGAGTAATCACTGAAGCTTTCTTT
TRBD1 | - | TRBJ2-3 | TRBV19 | CASSIHPGQMADTQYF | TGTGCCAGTAGTATACACCCGGGACAGATGGCAGATACGCAGTATTTT
- | - | TRBJ2-3 | TRBV7-2 | CASSSQKRTATDTQYF | TGTGCCAGCAGCTCACAAAAAAGGACAGCAACAGATACGCAGTATTTT
- | - | TRBJ1-2 | TRBV28 | CASSVHHVGGGGYTF | TGTGCCAGCAGTGTCCACCATGTCGGGGGCGGGGGCTACACCTTC